This is a list of T cell receptor beta chains from one sample in a study of blood T cells in healthy people across ages. TCRdb ran MiXCR on the 5' RACE reads and lists one entry per CDR3 protein. Of fewer than 2 million distinct CDR3 sequences listed, roughly two fifths are singletons. The sequenced sample was blood. The receptors shown here come from a human donor in good health. Each CDR3 is given with its conserved first and last residue. Each record gives: V gene, J gene, D gene, clone size, CDR3 protein, CDR3 DNA. A D gene is named only where the DNA matches it firmly. Where a row states a size, it is once, few, many or the class of an expanded clone; other rows omit it.

v_call: TRBV2
j_call: TRBJ2-2
d_call: TRBD1
clone_size: .
cdr3_aa: CASSGTENTGELFF
cdr3_nt: TGTGCCAGCTCCGGGACAGAGAACACCGGGGAGCTGTTTTTT

v_call: TRBV10-3
j_call: TRBJ2-1
d_call: .
clone_size: .
cdr3_aa: CAISEGQQNNEQFF
cdr3_nt: TGTGCCATCAGTGAGGGACAGCAAAACAATGAGCAGTTCTTC

v_call: TRBV6-5
j_call: TRBJ1-2
d_call: .
clone_size: .
cdr3_aa: CASSYFRGEWDYGYTF
cdr3_nt: TGTGCCAGCAGTTACTTTCGGGGGGAGTGGGACTATGGCTACACCTTC

v_call: TRBV6-4
j_call: TRBJ2-7
d_call: TRBD2
clone_size: few
cdr3_aa: CASSEGLAGATYEQYF
cdr3_nt: TGTGCCAGCAGTGAGGGACTAGCGGGGGCCACCTACGAGCAGTACTTC

v_call: TRBV7-2
j_call: TRBJ2-3
d_call: .
clone_size: few
cdr3_aa: CASSILPDTSLDTQYF
cdr3_nt: TGTGCCAGCAGCATCCTCCCAGACACATCCCTTGATACGCAGTATTTT

v_call: TRBV5-5
j_call: TRBJ2-3
d_call: .
clone_size: .
cdr3_aa: CASARGGGSDTQYF
cdr3_nt: TGTGCCAGCGCCCGGGGAGGTGGGTCGGATACGCAGTATTTT

v_call: TRBV7-2
j_call: TRBJ2-1
d_call: TRBD1
clone_size: .
cdr3_aa: CASSFDRAHNEQFF
cdr3_nt: TGTGCCAGCAGCTTCGACAGGGCCCACAATGAGCAGTTCTTC

v_call: TRBV6-2/TRBV6-3
j_call: TRBJ1-2
d_call: .
clone_size: .
cdr3_aa: CASSYPRGYTF
cdr3_nt: TGTGCCAGCAGTTACCCGCGTGGCTACACCTTC

v_call: TRBV5-5
j_call: TRBJ2-3
d_call: .
clone_size: .
cdr3_aa: CASTRGPSTDTQYF
cdr3_nt: TGTGCCAGCACCCGGGGGCCTAGCACAGATACGCAGTATTTT

v_call: TRBV5-1
j_call: TRBJ1-4
d_call: TRBD1
clone_size: .
cdr3_aa: CASSFGQGNGELFF
cdr3_nt: TGCGCCAGCAGCTTCGGACAGGGCAACGGGGAACTGTTTTTT

v_call: TRBV7-2
j_call: TRBJ2-2
d_call: TRBD2
clone_size: .
cdr3_aa: CASSLGLAGASNTGELFF
cdr3_nt: TGTGCCAGCAGCTTGGGACTAGCGGGGGCTTCGAACACCGGGGAGCTGTTTTTT

v_call: TRBV12-3/TRBV12-4
j_call: TRBJ1-2
d_call: .
clone_size: many
cdr3_aa: CASSRQPNYGYTF
cdr3_nt: TGTGCCAGCAGTCGACAGCCTAACTATGGCTACACCTTC

v_call: TRBV6-2/TRBV6-3
j_call: TRBJ2-7
d_call: .
clone_size: many
cdr3_aa: CASAPFGTPEQYF
cdr3_nt: TGTGCCAGCGCGCCTTTCGGGACCCCCGAGCAGTACTTC

v_call: TRBV24-1
j_call: TRBJ2-3
d_call: .
clone_size: few
cdr3_aa: CATSVTATDTQYF
cdr3_nt: TGTGCCACCAGTGTCACCGCAACAGATACGCAGTATTTT

v_call: TRBV20-1
j_call: TRBJ2-2
d_call: TRBD2
clone_size: few
cdr3_aa: CSASQGLAVNTGELFF
cdr3_nt: TGCAGTGCTAGTCAAGGACTAGCAGTTAACACCGGGGAGCTGTTTTTT

v_call: TRBV6-4
j_call: TRBJ1-6
d_call: .
clone_size: few
cdr3_aa: CASRPTYDNSPLHF
cdr3_nt: TGTGCCAGCAGGCCGACATACGATAATTCACCCCTCCACTTT